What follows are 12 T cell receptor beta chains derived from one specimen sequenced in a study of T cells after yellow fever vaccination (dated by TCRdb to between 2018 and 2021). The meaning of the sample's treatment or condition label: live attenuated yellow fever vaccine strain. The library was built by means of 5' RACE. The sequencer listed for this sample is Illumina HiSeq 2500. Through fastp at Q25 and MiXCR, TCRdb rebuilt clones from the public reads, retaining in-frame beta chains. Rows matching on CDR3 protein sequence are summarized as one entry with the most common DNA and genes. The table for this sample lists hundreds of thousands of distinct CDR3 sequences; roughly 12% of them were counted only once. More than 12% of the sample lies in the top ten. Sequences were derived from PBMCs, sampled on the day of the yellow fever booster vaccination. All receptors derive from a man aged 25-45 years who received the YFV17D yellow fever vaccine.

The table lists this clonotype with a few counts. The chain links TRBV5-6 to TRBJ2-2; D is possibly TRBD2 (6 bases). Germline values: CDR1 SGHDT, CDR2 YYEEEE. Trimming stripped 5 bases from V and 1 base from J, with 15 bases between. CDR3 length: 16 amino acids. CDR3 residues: CASSYTGTLNTGELFF. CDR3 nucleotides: TGTGCCAGCAGTTACACCGGGACTCTGAACACCGGGGAGCTGTTTTTT.

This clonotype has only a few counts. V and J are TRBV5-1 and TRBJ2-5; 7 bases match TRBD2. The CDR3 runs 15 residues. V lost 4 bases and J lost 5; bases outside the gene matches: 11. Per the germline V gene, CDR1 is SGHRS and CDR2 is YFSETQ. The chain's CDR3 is CASSEMDSGSETQYF. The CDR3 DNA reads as TGCGCCAGCAGCGAGATGGATAGCGGGTCCGAGACCCAGTACTTC.

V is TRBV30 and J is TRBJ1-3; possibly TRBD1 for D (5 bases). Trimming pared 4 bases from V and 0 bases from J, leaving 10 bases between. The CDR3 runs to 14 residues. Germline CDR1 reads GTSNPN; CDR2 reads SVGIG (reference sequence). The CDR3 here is CAWTRGSSGNTIYF. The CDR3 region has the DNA TGTGCCTGGACGAGGGGTAGCTCTGGAAACACCATATATTTT.

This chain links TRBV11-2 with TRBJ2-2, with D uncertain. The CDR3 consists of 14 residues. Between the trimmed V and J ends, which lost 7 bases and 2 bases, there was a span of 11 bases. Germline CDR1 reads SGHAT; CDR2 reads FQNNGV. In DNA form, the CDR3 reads TGTGCCAGCAAGAGAAACAGCAACACCGGGGAGCTGTTTTTT. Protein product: CASKRNSNTGELFF.

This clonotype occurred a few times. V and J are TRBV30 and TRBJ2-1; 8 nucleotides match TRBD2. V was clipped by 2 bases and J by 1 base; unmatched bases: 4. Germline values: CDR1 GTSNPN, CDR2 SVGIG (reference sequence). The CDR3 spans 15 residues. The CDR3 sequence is CAWSSGSASYNEQFF. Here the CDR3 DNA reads TGTGCCTGGAGTAGCGGGAGCGCTTCCTACAATGAGCAGTTCTTC.

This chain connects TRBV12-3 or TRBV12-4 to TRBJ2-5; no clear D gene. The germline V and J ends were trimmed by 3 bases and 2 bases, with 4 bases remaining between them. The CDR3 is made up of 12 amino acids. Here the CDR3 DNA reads TGTGCCAGCAGTTTTGTACAAGAGACCCAGTACTTC. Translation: CASSFVQETQYF.

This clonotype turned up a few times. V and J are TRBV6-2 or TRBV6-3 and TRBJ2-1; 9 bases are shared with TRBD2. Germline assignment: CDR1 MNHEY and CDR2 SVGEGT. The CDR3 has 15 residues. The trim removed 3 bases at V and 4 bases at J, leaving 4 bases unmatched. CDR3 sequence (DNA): TGTGCCAGCAGTTATTCCGCGGGAGGGTACAATGAGCAGTTCTTC. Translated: CASSYSAGGYNEQFF.

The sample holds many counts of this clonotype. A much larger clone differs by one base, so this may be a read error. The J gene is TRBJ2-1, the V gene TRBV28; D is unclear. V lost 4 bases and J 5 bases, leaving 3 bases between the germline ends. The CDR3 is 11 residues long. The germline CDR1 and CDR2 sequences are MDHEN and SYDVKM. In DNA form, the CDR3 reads TGTGCCAGCAGTTACCACAATGAGCAGTTCTTC. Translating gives CASSYHNEQFF. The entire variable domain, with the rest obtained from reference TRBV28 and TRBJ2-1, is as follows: DVKVTQSSRYLVKRTGEKVFLECVQDMDHENMFWYRQDPGLGLRLIYFSYDVKMKEKGDIPEGYSVSREKKERFSLILESASTNQTSMYLCASSYHNEQFFGPGTRLTVL.

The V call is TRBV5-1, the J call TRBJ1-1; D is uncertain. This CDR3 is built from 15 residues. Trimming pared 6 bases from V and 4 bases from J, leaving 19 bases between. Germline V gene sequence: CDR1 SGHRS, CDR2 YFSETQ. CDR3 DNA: TGCGCCAGCACCCCCTCGTACGGTAGAGGCACTGAAGCTTTCTTT. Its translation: CASTPSYGRGTEAFF. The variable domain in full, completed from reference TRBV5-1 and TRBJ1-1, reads KAGVTQTPRYLIKTRGQQVTLSCSPISGHRSVSWYQQTPGQGLQFLFEYFSETQRNKGNFPGRFSGRQFSNSRSEMNVSTLELGDSALYLCASTPSYGRGTEAFFGQGTRLTVV.

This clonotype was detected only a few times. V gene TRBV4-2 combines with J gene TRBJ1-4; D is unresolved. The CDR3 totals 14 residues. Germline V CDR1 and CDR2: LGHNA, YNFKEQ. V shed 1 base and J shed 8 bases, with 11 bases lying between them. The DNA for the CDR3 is TGTGCCAGCAGCCAAGTTGAGCAAGGCGAAAAACTGTTTTTT. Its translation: CASSQVEQGEKLFF.

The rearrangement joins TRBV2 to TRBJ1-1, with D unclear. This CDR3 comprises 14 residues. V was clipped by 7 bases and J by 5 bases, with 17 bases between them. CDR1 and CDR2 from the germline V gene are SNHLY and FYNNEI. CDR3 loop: CASILVGGVTEAFF. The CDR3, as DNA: TGTGCCAGCATTCTAGTAGGCGGGGTGACTGAAGCTTTCTTT.

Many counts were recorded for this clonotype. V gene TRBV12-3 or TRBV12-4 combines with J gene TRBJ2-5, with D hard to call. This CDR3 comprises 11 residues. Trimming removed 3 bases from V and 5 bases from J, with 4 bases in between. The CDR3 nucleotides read TGTGCCAGCAGTTTTATGGAGACCCAGTACTTC. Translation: CASSFMETQYF.